This T cell receptor beta chain was identified in a study of blood T cells in healthy people across ages. This clonotype turned up a few times. With 8 bases clipped from V and 6 bases from J, the junction kept 8 bases outside the gene matches. The CDR3 loop spans 13 amino acids. Then a second PCR, running roughly 7 to 11 cycles, was carried out with a sample-barcoded 5' primer and a J-beta primer mix. TCRdb ran MiXCR on the 5' RACE reads and lists one entry per CDR3 protein. The sample holds 1.5 million to 2 million distinct CDR3 sequences, roughly 28% seen once. The material sequenced was blood. The sequence derives from a woman aged 25 to 39 in good health. V gene TRBV12-3 or TRBV12-4 combines with J gene TRBJ2-7, with 9 bases that match TRBD1. The CDR3 region is CASGQGKVLEQYF. The CDR3 coding sequence is TGTGCCAGCGGACAGGGGAAGGTCCTCGAGCAGTACTTC.